This TCR beta chain emerged from a study of low-dose radiotherapy and immunotherapy resistance in tumors. Across the whole study: Each patient was administered nivolumab intravenously at 240 mg, which was a flat dose, every two weeks, along with intravenous ipilimumab at 1 mg/kg every six weeks. Every two weeks, cyclophosphamide 200 mg/m2 was infused one day before radiation plus immunotherapy.

Both TCRalpha and TCRbeta chains were reverse transcribed with V-gene-specific primers. TCR amplification involved 20 to 25 PCR cycles with a constant-region primer and V-primer adapter. Using its own MiXCR run on the reads, TCRdb lists one record per CDR3 protein. The sample consists of tens of thousands of distinct CDR3 sequences, under 20% of them appearing once. Time point: after trial treatment. Described treatment: LDRT plus nivolumab, ipilimumab, low-dose cyclophosphamide and aspirin (RACIN trial). Ipilimumab, nivolumab, aspirin, low-dose cyclophosphamide and low-dose radiotherapy were administered to donors. The source of this sequence is a male donor with prostate cancer. The sample in question was PBMCs, obtained after low-dose radiotherapy plus immunotherapy.

As DNA, the CDR3 is TGTGCCAGCAGGGAGGGGGCTGCAAACACTGAAGCTTTCTTT. Translated, it gives CASREGAANTEAFF. The chain combines TRBV27 with TRBJ1-1, with 7 bases lining up with TRBD1. From germline, CDR1 is MNHEY and CDR2 SMNVEV (reference sequence). The V gene end was trimmed by 6 bases and the J gene end by 2 bases; junction bases not matched to a gene: 6. The CDR3 consists of 14 residues.